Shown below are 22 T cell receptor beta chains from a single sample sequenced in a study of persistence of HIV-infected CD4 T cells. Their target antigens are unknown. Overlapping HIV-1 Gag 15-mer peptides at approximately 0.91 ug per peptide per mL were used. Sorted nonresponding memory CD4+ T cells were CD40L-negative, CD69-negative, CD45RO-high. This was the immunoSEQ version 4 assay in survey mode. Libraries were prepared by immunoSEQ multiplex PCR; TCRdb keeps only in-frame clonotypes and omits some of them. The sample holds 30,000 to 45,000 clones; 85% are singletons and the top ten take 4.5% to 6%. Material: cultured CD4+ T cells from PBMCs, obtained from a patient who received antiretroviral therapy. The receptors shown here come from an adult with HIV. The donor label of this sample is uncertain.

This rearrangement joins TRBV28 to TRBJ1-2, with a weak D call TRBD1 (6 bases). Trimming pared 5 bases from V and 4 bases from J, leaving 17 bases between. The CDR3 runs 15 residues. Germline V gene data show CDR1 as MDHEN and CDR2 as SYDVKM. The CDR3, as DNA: TGTGCCAGCAGTCTAGAGACAGGAGTTCCCTATGGCTACACCTTC. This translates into CASSLETGVPYGYTF.

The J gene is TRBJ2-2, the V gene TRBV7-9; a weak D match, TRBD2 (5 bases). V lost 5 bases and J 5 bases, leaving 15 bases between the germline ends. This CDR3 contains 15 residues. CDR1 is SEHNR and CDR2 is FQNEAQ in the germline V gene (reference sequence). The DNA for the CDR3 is TGTGCCAGCAGCCCGGGGAGTGGGGATACCGGGGAGCTGTTTTTT. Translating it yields CASSPGSGDTGELFF.

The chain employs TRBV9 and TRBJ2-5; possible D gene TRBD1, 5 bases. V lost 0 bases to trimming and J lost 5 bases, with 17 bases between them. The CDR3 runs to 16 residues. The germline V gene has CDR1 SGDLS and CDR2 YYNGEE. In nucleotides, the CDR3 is TGTGCCAGCAGCGTAGCTGGGGCAGCAGGGATGGAGACCCAGTACTTC. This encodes CASSVAGAAGMETQYF.

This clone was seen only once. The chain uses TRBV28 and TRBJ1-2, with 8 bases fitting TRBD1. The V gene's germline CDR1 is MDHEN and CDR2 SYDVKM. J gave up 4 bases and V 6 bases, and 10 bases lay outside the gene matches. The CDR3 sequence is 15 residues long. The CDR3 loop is CASRNSGGAGYGYTF. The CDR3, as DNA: TGTGCCAGCAGGAACTCAGGGGGCGCTGGCTATGGCTACACCTTC.

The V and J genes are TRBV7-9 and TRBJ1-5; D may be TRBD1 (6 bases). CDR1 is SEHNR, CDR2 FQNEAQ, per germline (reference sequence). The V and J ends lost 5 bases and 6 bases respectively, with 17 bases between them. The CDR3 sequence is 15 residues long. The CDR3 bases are TGTGCCAGCAGCGGATTGGAGGGAGGGGGTCAGCCCCAGCATTTT. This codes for CASSGLEGGGQPQHF.

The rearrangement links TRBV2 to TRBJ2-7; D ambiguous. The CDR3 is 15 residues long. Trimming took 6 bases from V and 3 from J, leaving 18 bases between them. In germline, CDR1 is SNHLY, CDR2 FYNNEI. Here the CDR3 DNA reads TGTGCCAGCAGGCTGGGGTTCAGGCAGTACTACGAGCAGTACTTC. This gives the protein CASRLGFRQYYEQYF.

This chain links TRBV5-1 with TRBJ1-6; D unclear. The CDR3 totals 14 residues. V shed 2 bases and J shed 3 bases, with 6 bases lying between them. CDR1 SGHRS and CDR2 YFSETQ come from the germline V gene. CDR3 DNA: TGCGCCAGCAGCTTAGAGGGCTATAATTCACCCCTCCACTTT. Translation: CASSLEGYNSPLHF.

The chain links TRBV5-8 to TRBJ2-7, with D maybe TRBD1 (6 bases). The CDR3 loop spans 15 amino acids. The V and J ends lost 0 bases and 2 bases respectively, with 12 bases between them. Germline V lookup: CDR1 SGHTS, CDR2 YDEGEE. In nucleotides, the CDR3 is TGTGCCAGCAGCTTGGAGGACAGAAATACCTACGAGCAGTACTTC. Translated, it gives CASSLEDRNTYEQYF.

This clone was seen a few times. CDR3 sequence: CASTARQNYGYTF. As DNA, the CDR3 is TGTGCCAGCACCGCACGGCAGAACTATGGCTACACCTTC. The chain carries TRBV9 and TRBJ1-2, with no clear D. This CDR3 contains 13 residues. The ends were cut back, 6 bases at V and 2 bases at J, with 11 bases in the middle. The germline V gene has CDR1 SGDLS and CDR2 YYNGEE.

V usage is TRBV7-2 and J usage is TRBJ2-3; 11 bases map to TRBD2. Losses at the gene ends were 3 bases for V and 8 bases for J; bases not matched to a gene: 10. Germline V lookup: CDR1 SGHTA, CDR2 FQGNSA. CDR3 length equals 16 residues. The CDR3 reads CASSFLTSGGGGTQYF. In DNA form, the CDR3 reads TGTGCCAGCAGCTTCCTTACTAGCGGGGGAGGAGGTACGCAGTATTTT.

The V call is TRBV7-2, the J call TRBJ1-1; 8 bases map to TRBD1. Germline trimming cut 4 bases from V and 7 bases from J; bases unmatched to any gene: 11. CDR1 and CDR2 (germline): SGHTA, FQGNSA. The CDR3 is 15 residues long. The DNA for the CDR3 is TGTGCCAGCAGCTCAGGGGCACAGGGGGGCCGTGAAGCTTTCTTT. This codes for CASSSGAQGGREAFF.

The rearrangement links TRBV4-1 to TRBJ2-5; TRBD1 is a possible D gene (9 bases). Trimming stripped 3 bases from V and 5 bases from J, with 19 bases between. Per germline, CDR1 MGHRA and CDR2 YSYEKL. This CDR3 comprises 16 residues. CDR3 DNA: TGCGCCAGCAGCCAGTCGGGACAGGGCGGGGGGGAGACCCAGTACTTC. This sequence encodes CASSQSGQGGGETQYF.

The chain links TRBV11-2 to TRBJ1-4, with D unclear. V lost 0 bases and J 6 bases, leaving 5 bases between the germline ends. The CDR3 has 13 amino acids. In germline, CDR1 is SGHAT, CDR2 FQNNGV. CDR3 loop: CASSLDVYEKLFF. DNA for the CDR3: TGTGCCAGCAGCTTAGATGTTTATGAAAAACTGTTTTTT.

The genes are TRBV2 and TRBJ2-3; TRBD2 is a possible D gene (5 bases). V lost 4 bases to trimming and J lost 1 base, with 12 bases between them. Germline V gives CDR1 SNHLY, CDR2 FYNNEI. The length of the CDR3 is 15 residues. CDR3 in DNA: TGTGCCAGCAGTGTCGGCGGGCCCCGCACAGATACGCAGTATTTT. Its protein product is CASSVGGPRTDTQYF.

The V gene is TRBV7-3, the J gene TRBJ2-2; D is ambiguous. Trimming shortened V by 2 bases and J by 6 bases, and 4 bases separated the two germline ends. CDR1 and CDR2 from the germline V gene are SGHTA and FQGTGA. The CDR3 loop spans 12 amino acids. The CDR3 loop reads CASSLDPGELFF. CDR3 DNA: TGTGCCAGCAGCTTAGACCCCGGGGAGCTGTTTTTT.

This CDR3 reads CASSLYQGTEAFF. The CDR3 DNA reads as TGTGCCAGCAGCTTATACCAGGGGACTGAAGCTTTCTTT. V and J are TRBV7-2 and TRBJ1-1; perhaps TRBD1 as D (6 bases). The germline gives CDR1 SGHTA, CDR2 FQGNSA. V was cut by 2 bases and J by 5 bases, with 9 bases left in between. The CDR3 covers 13 residues.

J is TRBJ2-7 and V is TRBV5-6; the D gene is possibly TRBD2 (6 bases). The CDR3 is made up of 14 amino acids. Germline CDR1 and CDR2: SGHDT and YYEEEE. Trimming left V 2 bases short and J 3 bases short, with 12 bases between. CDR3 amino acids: CASSFFGGDYEQYF. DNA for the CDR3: TGTGCCAGCAGCTTTTTTGGAGGGGACTACGAGCAGTACTTC. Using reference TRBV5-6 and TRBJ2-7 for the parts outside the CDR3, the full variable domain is DAGVTQSPTHLIKTRGQQVTLRCSPKSGHDTVSWYQQALGQGPQFIFQYYEEEERQRGNFPDRFSGHQFPNYSSELNVNALLLGDSALYLCASSFFGGDYEQYFGPGTRLTVT.

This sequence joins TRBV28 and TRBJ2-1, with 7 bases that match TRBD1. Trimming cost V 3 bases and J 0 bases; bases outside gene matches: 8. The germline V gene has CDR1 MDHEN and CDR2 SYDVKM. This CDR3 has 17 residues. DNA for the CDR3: TGTGCCAGCAGTTTTGAGACAGGGCCCAGCTCCTACAATGAGCAGTTCTTC. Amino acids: CASSFETGPSSYNEQFF.

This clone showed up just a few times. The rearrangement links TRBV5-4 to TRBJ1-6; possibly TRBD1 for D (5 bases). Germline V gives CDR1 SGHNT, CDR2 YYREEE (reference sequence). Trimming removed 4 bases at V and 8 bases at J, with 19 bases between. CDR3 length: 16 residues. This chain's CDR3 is CASSQAPQGADSPLHF. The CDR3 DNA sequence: TGTGCCAGCAGCCAAGCACCTCAGGGAGCTGATTCACCCCTCCACTTT.

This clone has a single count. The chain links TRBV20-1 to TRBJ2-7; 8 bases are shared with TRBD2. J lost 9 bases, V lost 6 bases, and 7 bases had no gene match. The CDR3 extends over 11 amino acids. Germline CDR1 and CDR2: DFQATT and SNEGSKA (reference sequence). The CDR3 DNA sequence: TGCAGTGCGGCGGGGGGCGAAGGGCAGTACTTC. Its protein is CSAAGGEGQYF.

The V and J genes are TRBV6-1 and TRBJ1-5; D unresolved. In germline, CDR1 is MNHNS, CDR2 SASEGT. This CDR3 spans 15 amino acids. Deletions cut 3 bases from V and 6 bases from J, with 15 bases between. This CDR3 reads CASSDATGVSQPQHF. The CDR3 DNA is TGTGCCAGCAGTGATGCTACTGGCGTAAGTCAGCCCCAGCATTTT.

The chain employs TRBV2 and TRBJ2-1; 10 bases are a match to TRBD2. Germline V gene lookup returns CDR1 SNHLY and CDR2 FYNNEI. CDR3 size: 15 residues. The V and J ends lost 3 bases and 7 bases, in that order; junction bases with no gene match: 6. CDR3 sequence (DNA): TGTGCCAGCAGTGAGGCACTAGCGGGGTTAAATGAGCAGTTCTTC. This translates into CASSEALAGLNEQFF. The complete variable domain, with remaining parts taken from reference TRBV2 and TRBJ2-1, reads EPEVTQTPSHQVTQMGQEVILRCVPISNHLYFYWYRQILGQKVEFLVSFYNNEISEKSEIFDDQFSVERPDGSNFTLKIRSTKLEDSAMYFCASSEALAGLNEQFFGPGTRLTVL.